This TCR beta chain stems from a study of T cell clonality in common variable immunodeficiency (dated by TCRdb to about 2015). V loses 0 bases at its end and J loses 2 bases; junction bases beyond the gene matches: 2. The germline V gene (reference sequence) gives CDR1 as SGHNT and CDR2 as YYREEE. Including the terminal cysteine and phenylalanine, the CDR3 comprises 15 residues. The CDR3 was read in part: 36 bases, with the frame set at base 1. Most of the CVID patients and most of the healthy controls were of Caucasian heritage. Heparinized peripheral whole blood samples of about 4.5 to 9 ml were obtained from each donor. TCRbeta CDR3 repertoires were sequenced from genomic DNA of adults with common variable immune deficiency (CVID) and healthy adult controls. The control group was made up of roughly 22 healthy adult volunteers (about ten male and around 12 female) whose ages ranged from roughly 20 to 66 years, with a mean age of approximately 35. Diluted blood was density-centrifuged over Hypaque 1077 or Ficoll-Paque to isolate peripheral blood mononuclear cells. Genomic DNA was obtained from unsorted mononuclear cells using either Qiagen column purification or a centrifugation-based method.

This clone occurred a few times. Its antigen is unknown. The CDR3 goes on 3 residues after the read ends, and that part is filled in from the germline J gene. General study outcomes and caveats: It was noted by the authors that sequencing of the repertoires of T cell subpopulations would be needed to clarify the cause of the increased clonality in CVID. CVID subjects shared fewer TCRbeta clones with each other than healthy controls did (p < 0.0001). Even though DNA input was the same, control samples had an average of about 89,000 unique sequences each, compared with approximately 30,000 in CVID samples. Compared with healthy controls, CVID subjects showed increased TCRbeta clonality (t-test p = 0.018), a feature most characteristic of about a third of subjects. CVID TCRbeta sequences reportedly showed fewer deletions and N-nucleotide insertions and lacked highly modified clones with 13 or more V deletions. Differences among patients in the CVID cohort limited the correlations between repertoire features and clinical complications.

Equivalent amounts of genomic DNA from CVID and control samples were used as sequencing input. For every sample, a 60 bp segment covering the rearranged TCRbeta CDR3 region was amplified and then sequenced. The immunoSEQ assay, a bias-corrected multiplex PCR with high-throughput sequencing, was employed for TCRbeta amplification. From the authors' description of their analysis: Every unique nucleotide sequence was considered a clone and was annotated with V, D and J genes, copy number and frequency. Sequences were labeled productive if in frame, and non-productive if out of frame or containing stop codons. As previously described, clonality was calculated on the basis of Shannon's entropy. Mean CDR3 Kyte-Doolittle hydropathy was derived from the predicted amino acid sequences of productive clones. The R hclust function was used to hierarchically cluster scaled V gene usage with Manhattan distance and complete linkage. Sharing of clones by CDR3 amino acid sequence was evaluated through resampling of 12 repertoires per group over 100 rounds. Repertoires were searched for roughly 63 published EBV-specific and a few hundred published CMV-specific TCRbeta sequences. Analysis left out a couple of CVID samples that produced under 10,000 sequences, so fewer than 50 CVID repertoires remained. The source is immuneACCESS, and TCRdb retained only in-frame sequences with V and J called. Part of the clones is not carried over; for the studies checked, unresolved V genes explain less than half of this, and the remainder is unexplained. The V and J calls and clone size are taken from that table; D and trimming were inferred from the DNA. The sample features around 55,000 clones, and none is a singleton. Jointly, the top ten make up more than 1.5% of the sample.

This TCR was sampled from a person between 18 and 70 years old in good health. The chain was built from TRBV5-4 and TRBJ2-7; the central 10 bases match TRBD2. Sequenced: peripheral blood mononuclear cells. The CDR3 reads as follows: CASSLVAGGTYEQYF. CDR3 bases read: TGTGCCAGCAGCTTGGTAGCGGGGGGAACCTACGAG.